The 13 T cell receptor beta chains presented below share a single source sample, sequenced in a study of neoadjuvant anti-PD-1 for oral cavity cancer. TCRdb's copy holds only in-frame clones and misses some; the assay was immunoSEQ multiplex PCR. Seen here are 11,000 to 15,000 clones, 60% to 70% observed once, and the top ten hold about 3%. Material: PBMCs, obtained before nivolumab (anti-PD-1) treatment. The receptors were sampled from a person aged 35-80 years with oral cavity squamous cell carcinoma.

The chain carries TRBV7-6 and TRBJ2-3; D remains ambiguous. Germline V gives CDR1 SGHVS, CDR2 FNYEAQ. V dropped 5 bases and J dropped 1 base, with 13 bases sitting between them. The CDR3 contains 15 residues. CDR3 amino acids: CASSNWRSRTDTQYF. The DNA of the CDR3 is TGTGCCAGCAGCAACTGGCGGAGCCGCACAGATACGCAGTATTTT.

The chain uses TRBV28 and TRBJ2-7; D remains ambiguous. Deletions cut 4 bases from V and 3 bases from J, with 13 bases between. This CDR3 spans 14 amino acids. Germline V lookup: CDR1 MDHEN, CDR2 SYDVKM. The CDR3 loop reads CASSSVTPIYEQYF. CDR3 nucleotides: TGTGCCAGCAGTTCTGTGACTCCGATCTACGAGCAGTACTTC.

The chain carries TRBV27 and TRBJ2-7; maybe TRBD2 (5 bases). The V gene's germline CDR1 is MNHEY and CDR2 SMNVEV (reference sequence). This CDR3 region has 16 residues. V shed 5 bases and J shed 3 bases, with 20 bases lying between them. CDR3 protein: CASSPGWAPGGYEQYF. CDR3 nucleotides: TGTGCCAGCAGTCCGGGGTGGGCGCCAGGAGGCTACGAGCAGTACTTC.

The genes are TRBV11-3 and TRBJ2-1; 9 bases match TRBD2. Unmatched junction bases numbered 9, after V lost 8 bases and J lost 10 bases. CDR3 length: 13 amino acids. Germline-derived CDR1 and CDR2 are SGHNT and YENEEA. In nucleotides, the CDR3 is TGTGCCAGCTCGCCCAGCGGGGGGAGAGAGCAGTTCTTC. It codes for CASSPSGGREQFF. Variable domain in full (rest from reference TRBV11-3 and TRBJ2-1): EAGVVQSPRYKIIEKKQPVAFWCNPISGHNTLYWYLQNLGQGPELLIRYENEEAVDDSQLPKDRFSAERLKGVDSTLKIQPAELGDSAVYLCASSPSGGREQFFGPGTRLTVL.

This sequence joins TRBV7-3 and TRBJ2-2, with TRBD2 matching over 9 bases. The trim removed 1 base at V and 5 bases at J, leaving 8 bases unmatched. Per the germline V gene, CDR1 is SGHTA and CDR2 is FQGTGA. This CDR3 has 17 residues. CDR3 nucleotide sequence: TGTGCCAGCAGCTTAAACAGTCTAGCGGGATCTACCGGGGAGCTGTTTTTT. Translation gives CASSLNSLAGSTGELFF.

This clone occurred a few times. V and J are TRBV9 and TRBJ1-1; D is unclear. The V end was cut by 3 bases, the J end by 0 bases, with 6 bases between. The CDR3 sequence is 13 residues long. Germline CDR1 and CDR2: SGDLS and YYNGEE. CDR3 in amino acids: CASSATVNTEAFF. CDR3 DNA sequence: TGTGCCAGCAGCGCGACGGTGAACACTGAAGCTTTCTTT.

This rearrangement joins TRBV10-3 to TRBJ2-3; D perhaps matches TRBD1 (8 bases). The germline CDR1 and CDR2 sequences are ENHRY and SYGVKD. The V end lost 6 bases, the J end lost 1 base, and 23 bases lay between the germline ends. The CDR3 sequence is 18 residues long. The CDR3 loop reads CAIRNALQGGGRTDTQYF. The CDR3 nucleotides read TGTGCCATCAGGAACGCATTACAGGGGGGGGGCCGCACAGATACGCAGTATTTT.

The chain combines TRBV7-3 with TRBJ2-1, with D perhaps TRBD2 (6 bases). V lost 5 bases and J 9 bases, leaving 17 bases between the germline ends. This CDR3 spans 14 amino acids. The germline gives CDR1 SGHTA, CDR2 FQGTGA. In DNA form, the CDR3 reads TGTGCCAGCAGCCCCGGGGCAGGAGCGGGTGAGCAGTTCTTC. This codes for CASSPGAGAGEQFF.

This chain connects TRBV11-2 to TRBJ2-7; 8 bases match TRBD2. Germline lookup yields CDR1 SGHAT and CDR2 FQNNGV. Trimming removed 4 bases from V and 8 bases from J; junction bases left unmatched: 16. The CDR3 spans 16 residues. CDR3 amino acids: CASSYGMRGARVKQYF. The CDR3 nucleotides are TGTGCCAGCAGCTACGGAATGCGGGGGGCACGGGTCAAGCAGTACTTC.

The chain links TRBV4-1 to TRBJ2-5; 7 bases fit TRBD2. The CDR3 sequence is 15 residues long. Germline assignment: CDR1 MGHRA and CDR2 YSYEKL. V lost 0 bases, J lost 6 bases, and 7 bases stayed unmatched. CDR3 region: CASSQDPGGGKTQYF. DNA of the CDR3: TGCGCCAGCAGCCAAGATCCAGGCGGGGGAAAGACCCAGTACTTC.

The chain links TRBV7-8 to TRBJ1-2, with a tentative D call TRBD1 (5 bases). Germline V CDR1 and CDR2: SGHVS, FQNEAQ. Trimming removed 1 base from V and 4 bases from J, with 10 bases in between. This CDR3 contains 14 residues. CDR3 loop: CASSLERGGYGYTF. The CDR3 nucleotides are TGTGCCAGCAGCTTAGAACGGGGCGGCTATGGCTACACCTTC.

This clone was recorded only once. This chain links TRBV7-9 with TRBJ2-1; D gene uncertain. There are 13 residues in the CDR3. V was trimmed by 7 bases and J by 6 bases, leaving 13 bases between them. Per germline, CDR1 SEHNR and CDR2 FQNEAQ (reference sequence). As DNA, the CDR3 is TGTGCCAGCAACGGCTATATTACCAATGAGCAGTTCTTC. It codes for CASNGYITNEQFF.

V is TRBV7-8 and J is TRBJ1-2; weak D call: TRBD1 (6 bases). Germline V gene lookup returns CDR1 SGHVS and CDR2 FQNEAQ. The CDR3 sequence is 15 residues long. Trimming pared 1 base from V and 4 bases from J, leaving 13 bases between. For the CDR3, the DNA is TGTGCCAGCAGCTTAGAGGGGGGTATGGGCTATGGCTACACCTTC. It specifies CASSLEGGMGYGYTF.